The entry that follows covers one T cell receptor beta chain sequence. This record comes from a study of T cell changes during pregnancy in multiple sclerosis. Repertoires were generated with immunoSEQ multiplex PCR, while TCRdb's copy carries only in-frame clones and drops some. This sample has roughly 49,000 clones, with over 90% found just once. This CDR3 is 15 amino acids long. From germline, CDR1 is SGDLS and CDR2 YYNGEE. Unmatched junction bases numbered 3, after V lost 0 bases and J lost 3 bases. The source material was peripheral blood, sampled after pregnancy. This clonotype was obtained from a female donor with multiple sclerosis, enrolled in a pregnancy study. This sequence joins TRBV9 and TRBJ2-7; 10 nucleotides align to TRBD2. CDR3 sequence: CASSVDGTSDYEQYF. The DNA of the CDR3 is TGTGCCAGCAGCGTAGATGGGACTAGCGACTACGAGCAGTACTTC.